A single sample is the source of the 5 T cell receptor beta chains below, sequenced in a study of blood T cell repertoires in COVID-19 (dated by TCRdb to 2020 to 2021). Preparation of the library involved the immunoSEQ multiplex PCR assay. In TCRdb, the immuneACCESS table is reduced to in-frame sequences with V and J assigned. These tables do not hold every clone; where another copy was compared, an unresolved V gene accounts for under half, and the others remain unexplained. This sample is represented by about 80,000 clones; about 90% of them were singletons. Roughly 4% of the sample lies in the top ten. The sequenced material came from peripheral blood. All receptors come from a woman aged 80 or over with active or convalescent COVID-19.

The V gene is TRBV4-3, the J gene TRBJ2-1; perhaps TRBD2 as D (6 bases). Germline CDR1 LGHNA, CDR2 YSLEER. The CDR3 loop spans 14 amino acids. V was clipped by 2 bases and J by 9 bases, with 14 bases between them. Written as DNA, the CDR3 is TGCGCCAGCAGCCAACTCGGGGGATTAACTGAGCAGTTCTTC. This translates into CASSQLGGLTEQFF.

J is TRBJ2-7 and V is TRBV27; 8 bases align to TRBD1. V shed 5 bases and J 1 base; nucleotides not matched to a gene: 10. The V gene's germline CDR1 is MNHEY and CDR2 SMNVEV (reference sequence). The CDR3 loop spans 16 amino acids. DNA for the CDR3: TGTGCCAGCAGTCCGTCCCAGGGGGCCTTATCCTACGAGCAGTACTTC. It is translated as CASSPSQGALSYEQYF.

The chain has TRBV5-1 and TRBJ1-4; 7 positions match TRBD1. CDR3 length: 14 amino acids. Unmatched junction bases numbered 3, after V lost 4 bases and J lost 3 bases. Germline V gene lookup returns CDR1 SGHRS and CDR2 YFSETQ. The CDR3 nucleotides are TGCGCCAGCAGCGCGGGACAGCCTAATGAAAAACTGTTTTTT. It encodes CASSAGQPNEKLFF.

This chain uses TRBV18 with TRBJ2-7, with a weak D call TRBD2 (6 bases). The V gene lost 6 bases and the J gene lost 0 bases, with 15 bases spanning the gap. From germline, CDR1 is KGHSH and CDR2 LQKENI. This CDR3 spans 15 amino acids. The chain's CDR3 is CASSQNRDFSYEQYF. CDR3 nucleotide sequence: TGTGCCAGCTCCCAAAACCGGGACTTCTCCTACGAGCAGTACTTC. Based on the CDR3 plus reference TRBV18 and TRBJ2-7, the full variable domain is NAGVMQNPRHLVRRRGQEARLRCSPMKGHSHVYWYRQLPEEGLKFMVYLQKENIIDESGMPKERFSAEFPKEGPSILRIQQVVRGDSAAYFCASSQNRDFSYEQYFGPGTRLTVT.

The chain carries TRBV28 and TRBJ1-2; unclear D gene. The germline CDR1 and CDR2 sequences are MDHEN and SYDVKM. The CDR3 consists of 15 residues. Trimming stripped 7 bases from V and 0 bases from J, with 15 bases between. The CDR3 sequence: CASTMAPGANYGYTF. The CDR3 nucleotides read TGTGCCAGCACCATGGCCCCAGGTGCTAACTATGGCTACACCTTC.